Listed below are T cell receptor beta chains from one sample, sequenced in a study of blood T cell repertoires in COVID-19. The repertoire was sequenced with immunoSEQ multiplex PCR; TCRdb's copy has only in-frame clones and lacks some. The sample carries approximately 240,000 clones, 90% to 95% recorded once. The material sequenced was PBMCs or T cells enriched from blood (not recorded which). These TCRs come from a woman aged 18-35 years who had recovered from COVID-19. Both conserved end residues are part of each CDR3. Each record gives: J gene, V gene, D gene, CDR3 protein, CDR3 DNA. A D gene is named only where the DNA matches it firmly.

TRBJ1-1,TRBV3-1/TRBV3-2,TRBD1,CASSTTGDTEAFF,TGTGCCAGCAGCACCACAGGGGACACTGAAGCTTTCTTT
TRBJ1-6,TRBV5-1,TRBD1,CASSMRTGDNSPLHF,TGCGCCAGCAGCATGAGGACAGGGGATAATTCACCCCTCCACTTT
TRBJ2-7,TRBV9,.,CASSVGGSDYEQYF,TGTGCCAGCAGCGTAGGGGGCTCGGACTACGAGCAGTACTTC
TRBJ2-1,TRBV5-1,.,CASSLLRGGRNEQFF,TGCGCCAGCAGCTTGCTTCGCGGGGGCCGTAATGAGCAGTTCTTC
TRBJ2-7,TRBV10-3,TRBD1,CAISAHRDRVLPYEQYF,TGTGCCATCAGCGCGCACAGGGACAGGGTGCTCCCCTACGAGCAGTACTTC
TRBJ1-2,TRBV11-2,.,CASSPILRNYGYTF,TGTGCCAGCAGCCCCATACTAAGGAACTATGGCTACACCTTC
TRBJ2-5,TRBV19,TRBD2,CASSMVVGTRGLETQYF,TGTGCCAGTAGTATGGTTGTGGGGACTAGGGGGTTGGAGACCCAGTACTTC
TRBJ1-6,TRBV7-9,.,CASSLGGAMNSPLHF,TGTGCCAGCAGCTTAGGGGGCGCGATGAATTCACCCCTCCACTTT
TRBJ2-3,TRBV10-3,TRBD2,CAISELRGVRTDTQYF,TGTGCCATCAGTGAGCTCCGGGGGGTGCGCACAGATACGCAGTATTTT
TRBJ1-1,TRBV9,.,CASSVAEGNTEAFF,TGTGCCAGCAGCGTAGCTGAGGGGAACACTGAAGCTTTCTTT
TRBJ2-1,TRBV19,TRBD2,CASSLRAGDFGSEQFF,TGTGCCAGTAGTCTCCGAGCGGGAGACTTCGGTAGTGAGCAGTTCTTC